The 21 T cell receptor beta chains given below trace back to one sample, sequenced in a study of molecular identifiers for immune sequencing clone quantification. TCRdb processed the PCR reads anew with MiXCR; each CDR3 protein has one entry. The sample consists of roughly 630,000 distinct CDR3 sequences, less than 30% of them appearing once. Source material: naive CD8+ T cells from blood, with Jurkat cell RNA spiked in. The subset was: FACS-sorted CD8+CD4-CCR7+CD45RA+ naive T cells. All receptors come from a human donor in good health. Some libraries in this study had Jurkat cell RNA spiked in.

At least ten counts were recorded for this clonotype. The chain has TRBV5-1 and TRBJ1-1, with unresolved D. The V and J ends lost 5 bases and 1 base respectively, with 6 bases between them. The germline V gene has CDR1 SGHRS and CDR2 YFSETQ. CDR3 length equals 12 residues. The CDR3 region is CASRSPNTEAFF. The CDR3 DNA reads TGCGCCAGCAGATCCCCGAACACTGAAGCTTTCTTT.

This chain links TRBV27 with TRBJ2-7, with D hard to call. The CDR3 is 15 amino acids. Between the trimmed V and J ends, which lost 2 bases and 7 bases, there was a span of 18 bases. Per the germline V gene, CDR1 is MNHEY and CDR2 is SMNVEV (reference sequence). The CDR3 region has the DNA TGTGCCAGCAGTTTAAGCCGGACCGCCTTTTTGGAGCAGTACTTC. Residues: CASSLSRTAFLEQYF.

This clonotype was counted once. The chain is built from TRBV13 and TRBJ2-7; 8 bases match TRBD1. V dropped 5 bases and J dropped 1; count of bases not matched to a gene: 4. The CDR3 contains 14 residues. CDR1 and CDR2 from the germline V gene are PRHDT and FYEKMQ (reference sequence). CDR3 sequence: CASSGTGGSYEQYF. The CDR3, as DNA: TGTGCCAGCAGCGGAACAGGGGGGTCCTACGAGCAGTACTTC.

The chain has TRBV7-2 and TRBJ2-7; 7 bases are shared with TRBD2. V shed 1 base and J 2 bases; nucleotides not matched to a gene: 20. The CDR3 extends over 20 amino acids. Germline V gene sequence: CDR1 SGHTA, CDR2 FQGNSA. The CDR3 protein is CASSLVWGGGRSSGTYEQYF. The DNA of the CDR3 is TGTGCCAGCAGCTTAGTCTGGGGCGGCGGGAGATCATCGGGGACCTACGAGCAGTACTTC.

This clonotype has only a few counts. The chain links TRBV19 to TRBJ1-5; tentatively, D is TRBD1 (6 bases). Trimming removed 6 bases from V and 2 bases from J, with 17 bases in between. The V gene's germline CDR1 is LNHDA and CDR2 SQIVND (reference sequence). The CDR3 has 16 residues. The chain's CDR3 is CASRKTGDYGNQPQHF. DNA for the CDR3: TGTGCCAGTAGAAAGACAGGAGACTATGGCAATCAGCCCCAGCATTTT.

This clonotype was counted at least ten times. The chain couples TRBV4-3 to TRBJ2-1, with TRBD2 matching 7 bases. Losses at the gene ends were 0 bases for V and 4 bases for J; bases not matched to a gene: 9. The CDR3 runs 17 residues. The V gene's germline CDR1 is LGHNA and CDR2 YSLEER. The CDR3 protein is CASSQDAAGRDYNEQFF. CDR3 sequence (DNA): TGCGCCAGCAGCCAAGATGCAGCGGGGAGGGATTACAATGAGCAGTTCTTC.

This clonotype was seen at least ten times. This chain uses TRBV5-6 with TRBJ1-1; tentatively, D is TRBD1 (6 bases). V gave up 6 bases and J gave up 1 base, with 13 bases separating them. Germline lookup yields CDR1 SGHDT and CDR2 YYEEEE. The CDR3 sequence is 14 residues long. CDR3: CASNWGRSNTEAFF. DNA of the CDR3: TGTGCCAGCAACTGGGGGCGGTCGAACACTGAAGCTTTCTTT.

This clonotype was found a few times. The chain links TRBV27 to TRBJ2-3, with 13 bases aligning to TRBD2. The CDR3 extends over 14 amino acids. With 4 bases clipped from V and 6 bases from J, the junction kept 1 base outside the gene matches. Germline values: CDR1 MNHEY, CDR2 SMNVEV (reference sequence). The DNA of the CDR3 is TGTGCCAGCAGTTGGACTAGCGGGAGCGATACGCAGTATTTT. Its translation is CASSWTSGSDTQYF.

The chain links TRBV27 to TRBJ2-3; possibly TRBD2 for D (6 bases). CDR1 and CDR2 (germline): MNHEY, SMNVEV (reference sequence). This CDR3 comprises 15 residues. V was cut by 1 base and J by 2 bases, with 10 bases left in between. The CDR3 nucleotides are TGTGCCAGCAGTTTATGCGGCGGGGACACAGATACGCAGTATTTT. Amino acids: CASSLCGGDTDTQYF.

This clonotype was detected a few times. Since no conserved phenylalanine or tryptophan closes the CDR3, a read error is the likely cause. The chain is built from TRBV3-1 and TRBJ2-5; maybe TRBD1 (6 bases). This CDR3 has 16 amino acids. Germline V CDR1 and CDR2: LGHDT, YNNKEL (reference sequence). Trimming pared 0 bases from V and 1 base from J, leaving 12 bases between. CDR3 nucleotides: TGTGCCAGCAGCCAAGAACGGCAGGGGCCCCAAGAGACCCAGTACCTC. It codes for CASSQERQGPQETQYL.

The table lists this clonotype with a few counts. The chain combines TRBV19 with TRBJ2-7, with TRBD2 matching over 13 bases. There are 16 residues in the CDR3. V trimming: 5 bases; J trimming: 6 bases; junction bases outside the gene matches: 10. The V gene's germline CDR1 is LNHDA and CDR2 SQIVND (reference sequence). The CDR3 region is CASSDPGTSGVVEQYF. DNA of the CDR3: TGTGCCAGTAGTGACCCCGGGACTAGCGGGGTTGTCGAGCAGTACTTC.

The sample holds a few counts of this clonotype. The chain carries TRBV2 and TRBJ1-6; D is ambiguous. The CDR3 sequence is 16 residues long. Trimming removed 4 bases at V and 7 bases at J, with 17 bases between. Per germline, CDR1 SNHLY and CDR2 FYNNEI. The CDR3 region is CASSGHLLGLNSPLHF. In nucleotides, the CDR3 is TGTGCCAGCAGTGGTCATTTGTTGGGGTTGAATTCACCCCTCCACTTT.

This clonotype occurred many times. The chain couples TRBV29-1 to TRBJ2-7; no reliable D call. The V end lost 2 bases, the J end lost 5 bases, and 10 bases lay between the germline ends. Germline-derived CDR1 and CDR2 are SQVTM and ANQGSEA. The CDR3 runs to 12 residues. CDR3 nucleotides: TGCAGCGTTGAAAGCCCAGACGACGAGCAGTACTTC. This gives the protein CSVESPDDEQYF.

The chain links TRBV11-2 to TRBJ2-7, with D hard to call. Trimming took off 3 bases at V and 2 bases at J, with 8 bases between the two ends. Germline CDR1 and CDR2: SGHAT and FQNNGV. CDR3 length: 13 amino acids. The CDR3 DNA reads TGTGCCAGCAGCTTCGATTTAACCTACGAGCAGTACTTC. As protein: CASSFDLTYEQYF.

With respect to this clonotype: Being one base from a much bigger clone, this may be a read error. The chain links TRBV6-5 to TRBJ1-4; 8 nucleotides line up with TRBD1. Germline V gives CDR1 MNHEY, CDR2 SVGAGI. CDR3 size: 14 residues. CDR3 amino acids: CASRRTGQGEKLIF. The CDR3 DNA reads TGTGCCAGCAGACGGACAGGGCAGGGTGAAAAACTGATTTTT.

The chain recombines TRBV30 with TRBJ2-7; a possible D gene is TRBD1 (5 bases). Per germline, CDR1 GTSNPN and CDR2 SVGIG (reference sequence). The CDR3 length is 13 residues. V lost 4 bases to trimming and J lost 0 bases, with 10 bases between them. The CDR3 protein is CAWNWGSSYEQYF. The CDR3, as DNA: TGTGCCTGGAATTGGGGCAGCTCCTACGAGCAGTACTTC. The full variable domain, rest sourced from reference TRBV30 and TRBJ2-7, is SQTIHQWPATLVQPVGSPLSLECTVEGTSNPNLYWYRQAAGRGLQLLFYSVGIGQISSEVPQNLSASRPQDRQFILSSKKLLLSDSGFYLCAWNWGSSYEQYFGPGTRLTVT.

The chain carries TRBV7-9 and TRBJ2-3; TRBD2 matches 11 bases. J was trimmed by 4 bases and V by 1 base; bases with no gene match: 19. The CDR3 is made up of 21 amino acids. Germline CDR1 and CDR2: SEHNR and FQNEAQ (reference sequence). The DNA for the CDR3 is TGTGCCAGCAGCTTAGATGGGCAGGGGCCGAGACTAGCGGGGCCCCCAGATACGCAGTATTTT. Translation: CASSLDGQGPRLAGPPDTQYF.

The CDR3: CASSSRTGYTEAFF. The CDR3 region has the DNA TGTGCCAGCAGCTCGCGGACAGGATACACTGAAGCTTTCTTT. This sequence joins TRBV11-2 and TRBJ1-1, with 7 bases fitting TRBD1. This CDR3 is built from 14 residues. Germline V gives CDR1 SGHAT, CDR2 FQNNGV. V lost 4 bases and J lost 3; bases outside the gene matches: 5.

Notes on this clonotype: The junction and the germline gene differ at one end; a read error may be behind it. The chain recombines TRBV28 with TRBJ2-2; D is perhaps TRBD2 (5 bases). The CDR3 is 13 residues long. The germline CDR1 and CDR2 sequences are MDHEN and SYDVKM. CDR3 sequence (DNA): TGTGCCAGCAGTACCAAGAACACCGGGGAGCTGTCTTTT. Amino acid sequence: CASSTKNTGELSF.

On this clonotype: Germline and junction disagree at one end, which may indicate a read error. The CDR3 sequence: CASSLSGQGAYEQHF. The CDR3, as DNA: TGTGCCAGCAGTTTATCGGGACAGGGAGCCTACGAGCAGCACTTC. This rearrangement joins TRBV28 to TRBJ2-7; 9 bases agree with TRBD1. The CDR3 spans 15 residues. Germline V gene sequence: CDR1 MDHEN, CDR2 SYDVKM. Filled out from reference TRBV28 and TRBJ2-7, the complete variable domain reads DVKVTQSSRYLVKRTGEKVFLECVQDMDHENMFWYRQDPGLGLRLIYFSYDVKMKEKGDIPEGYSVSREKKERFSLILESASTNQTSMYLCASSLSGQGAYEQHFGPGTRLTVT.

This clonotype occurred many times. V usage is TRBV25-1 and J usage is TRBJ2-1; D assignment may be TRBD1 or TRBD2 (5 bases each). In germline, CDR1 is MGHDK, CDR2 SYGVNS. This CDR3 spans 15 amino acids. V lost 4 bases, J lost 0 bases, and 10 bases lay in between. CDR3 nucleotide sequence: TGTGCCAGCAGTGCGGGGCCCAGCTCCTACAATGAGCAGTTCTTC. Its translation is CASSAGPSSYNEQFF.